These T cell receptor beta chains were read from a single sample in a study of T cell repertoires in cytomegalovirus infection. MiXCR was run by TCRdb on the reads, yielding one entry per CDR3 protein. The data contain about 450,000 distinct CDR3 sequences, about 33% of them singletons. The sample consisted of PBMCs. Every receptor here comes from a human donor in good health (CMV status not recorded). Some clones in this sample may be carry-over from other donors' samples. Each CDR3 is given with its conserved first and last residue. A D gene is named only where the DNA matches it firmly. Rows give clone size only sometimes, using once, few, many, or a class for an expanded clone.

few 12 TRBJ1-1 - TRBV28 TGTGCCAGCAGTTTATCCCGTCTGGAAGCTTTCTTT CASSLSRLEAFF
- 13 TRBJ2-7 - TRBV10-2 TGCGCCAGCAGCGCCGGGCTCGGCTACGAGCAGTACTTC CASSAGLGYEQYF
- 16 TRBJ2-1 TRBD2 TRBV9 TGTGCCAGCAACCCTGAGGGGACTAGCATTATCCATGAGCAGTTCTTC CASNPEGTSIIHEQFF
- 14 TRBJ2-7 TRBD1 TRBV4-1 TGCGCCAGCAGCCACCCTGGACAGGGCTCCGAGCAGTACTTC CASSHPGQGSEQYF
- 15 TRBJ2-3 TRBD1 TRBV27 TGTGCCAGTGGAACAGGGGGCTCCGACACAGATACGCAGTATTTT CASGTGGSDTDTQYF
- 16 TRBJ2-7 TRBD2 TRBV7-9 TGTGCCAGCAGCTTAGATCTGGGGAGGGGTACCTACGAGCAGTACTTC CASSLDLGRGTYEQYF
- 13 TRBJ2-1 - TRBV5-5 TGTGCCAGCAGCTCGCAGAGATACAATGATCAGTTCTTC CASSSQRYNDQFF
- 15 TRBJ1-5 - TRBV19 TGTGCCAGTACCTATAGGGTGAACGGTGGGCAGCCCCAGCATTTT CASTYRVNGGQPQHF
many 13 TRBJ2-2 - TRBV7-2 TGTGCCAGCAGCCTGAGCAAGGCCGGGGAGCTGTTTTTT CASSLSKAGELFF
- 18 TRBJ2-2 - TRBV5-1 TGCGCCAGCAGCCCGGTAGGAGGGACATCCTATAACACCGGGGAGCTGTTTTTT CASSPVGGTSYNTGELFF
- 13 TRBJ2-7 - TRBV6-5 TGTGCCAGCAGTTACGACCAAACCTACGATCAGTACTTC CASSYDQTYDQYF
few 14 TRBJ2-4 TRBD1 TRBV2 TGTGCCAGCGGATGGGACAGGGGGTCCAACATTCAGTACTTC CASGWDRGSNIQYF
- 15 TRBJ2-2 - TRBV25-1 TGTGCCAGCAGCCCCGGGACACCCGGCACCGGGGAGCTGTTTTTT CASSPGTPGTGELFF
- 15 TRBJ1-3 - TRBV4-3 TGCGCCAGCAGCCAAGGTACGAGCTCTGGAAACACCATATATTTT CASSQGTSSGNTIYF
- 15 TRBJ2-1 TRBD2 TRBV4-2 TGTGCCAGCAGCCCGCTAGCGGGGGCCCTAAATGAGCAGTTCTTC CASSPLAGALNEQFF
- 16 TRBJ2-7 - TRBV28 TGTGCCAGCAGCCTGGGGCCTTATAGGGAACTGTACGAGCAGTACTTC CASSLGPYRELYEQYF
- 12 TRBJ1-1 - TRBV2 TGTGCCAGCAGTGAAATTAGGGGTGAAGATGTCTTT CASSEIRGEDVF
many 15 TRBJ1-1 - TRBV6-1 TGTGCCAGCAGTGAAGTGTCAGCTGGGAACACTGAAGCTTTCTTT CASSEVSAGNTEAFF
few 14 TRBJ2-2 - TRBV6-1 TGTGCCAGCACCCGTAGTTTCAACACCGGGGAGCTGTTTTTT CASTRSFNTGELFF
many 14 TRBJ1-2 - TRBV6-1 TGTGCCAGCAGTTCATCTCAGGAGATCTATGGCTACACCTTC CASSSSQEIYGYTF
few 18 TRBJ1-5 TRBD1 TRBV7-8 TGTGCCAGCAGCTTAGGTGGCAGGACAGGCTCTGGGAATCAGCCCCAGCATTTT CASSLGGRTGSGNQPQHF
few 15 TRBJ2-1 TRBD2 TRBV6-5 TGTGCCAGCAGTTCTAGCGGTAACCCCTACAATGAGCAGTTCTTC CASSSSGNPYNEQFF
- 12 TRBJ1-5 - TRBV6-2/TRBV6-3 TGTGCCAGCACCTCGTTCAATCAGCCCCAGCATTTT CASTSFNQPQHF
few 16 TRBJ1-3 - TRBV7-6 TGTGCCAGCAGCTTCCAGACAGTACTCTCTGGAAACACCATATATTTT CASSFQTVLSGNTIYF
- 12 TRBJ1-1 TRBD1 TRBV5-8 TGTGCCAGCAGCTTCCCTGGACAGGGAGCTTTCTTT CASSFPGQGAFF
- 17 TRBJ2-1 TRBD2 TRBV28 TGTGCCAGCAGTCCGCAGACTAGCGGGGGAAGCTACAATGAGCAGTTCTTC CASSPQTSGGSYNEQFF
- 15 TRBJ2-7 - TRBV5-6 TGTGCCAGCAGCACCGTTGTGGGGAGCTCCTACGAGCAGTACTTC CASSTVVGSSYEQYF
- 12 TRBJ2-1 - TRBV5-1 TGCGCCAGCAGCTTGGCCCCCCATGAGCAGTTCTTC CASSLAPHEQFF
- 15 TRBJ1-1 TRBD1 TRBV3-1 TGTGCCAGCAGCCAAGGCCCAGGGGGTAAGACTGAAGCTTTCTTT CASSQGPGGKTEAFF
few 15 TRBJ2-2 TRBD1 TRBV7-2 TGTGCCAGCAGCAACCGGGACAGAAACACCGGGGAGCTGTTTTTT CASSNRDRNTGELFF
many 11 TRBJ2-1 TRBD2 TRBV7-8 TGTGCCAGCAGGAGCGGGGATGAGCAGTTCTTC CASRSGDEQFF
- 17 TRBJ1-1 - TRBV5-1 TGCGCCAGCAGCCCGACAGGAGACGGGTTGGGGAACACTGAAGCTTTCTTT CASSPTGDGLGNTEAFF
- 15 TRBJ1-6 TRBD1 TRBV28 TGTGCCAGCAGGCTCCCGGGACAGGTGGATTCACCCCTCCACTTT CASRLPGQVDSPLHF
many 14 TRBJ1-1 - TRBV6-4 TGTGCCAGCAGAGATACAGATATGAACACTGAAGCTTTCTTT CASRDTDMNTEAFF
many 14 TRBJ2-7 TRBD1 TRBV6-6 TGTGCCAGCACCAAGGGACAGGGGGAAAACGAGCAGTACTTC CASTKGQGENEQYF
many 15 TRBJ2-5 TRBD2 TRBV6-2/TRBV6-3 TGTGCCAGCGGGTGGGGGAGCGGGGGTCAAGAGACCCAGTACTTC CASGWGSGGQETQYF
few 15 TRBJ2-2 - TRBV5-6 TGTGCCAGCAGCTTGTTAGCGGAGGCCACCGGGGAGCTGTTTTTT CASSLLAEATGELFF
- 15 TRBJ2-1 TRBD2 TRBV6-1 TGTGCCAGCAGTGAAATAGTAGCGGGGGACAATGAGCAGTTCTTC CASSEIVAGDNEQFF
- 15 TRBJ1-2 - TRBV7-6 TGTGCCAGCAGTTCCAGCGGACAGAGAGGGTATGGCTACACCTTC CASSSSGQRGYGYTF
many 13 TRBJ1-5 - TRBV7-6 TGTGCCAGCACCCGTGGCTCCAATCAGCCCCAGCATTTT CASTRGSNQPQHF
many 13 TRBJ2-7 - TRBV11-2 TGTGCCAGCAGCTACCGGGACTTTTACGAGCAGTACTTC CASSYRDFYEQYF
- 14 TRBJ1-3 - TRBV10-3 TGTGCCACCACATGGGCGAGCTCTGGAAACACCATATATTTT CATTWASSGNTIYF
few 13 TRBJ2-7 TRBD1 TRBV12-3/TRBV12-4 TGTGCCAGCAGTGGGGACAGGAAGTACGAGCAGTACTTC CASSGDRKYEQYF
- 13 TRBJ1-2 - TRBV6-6 TGTGCCAGTGGAACTAAGGGTAACTATGGCTACACCTTC CASGTKGNYGYTF
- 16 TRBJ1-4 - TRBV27 TGTGCCAGCGCCCGATACAGTGGTTTGACTAATGAAAAACTGTTTTTT CASARYSGLTNEKLFF
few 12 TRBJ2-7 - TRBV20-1 TGCAGTGCTATTGAGAGCAACGGCGAGCAGTACTTC CSAIESNGEQYF
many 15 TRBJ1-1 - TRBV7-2 TGTGCCAGCAGCTCAGGAGACTTACCGAACACTGAAGCTTTCTTT CASSSGDLPNTEAFF
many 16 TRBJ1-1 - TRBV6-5 TGTGCCAGCAGTTACTCGCCGGGGGCGGGTAGTACTGAAGCTTTCTTT CASSYSPGAGSTEAFF
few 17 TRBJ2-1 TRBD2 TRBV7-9 TGTGCCAGCAGCTTAGCTCAAACTAGCGGGCTTAACAATGAGCAGTTCTTC CASSLAQTSGLNNEQFF
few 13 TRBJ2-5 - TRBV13 TGTGCCAGCAGCTGGAGACCACAAGAGACCCAGTACTTC CASSWRPQETQYF
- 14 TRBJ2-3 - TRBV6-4 TGTGCCAGCAGTGACGGACCCTACCCAGATACGCAGTATTTT CASSDGPYPDTQYF
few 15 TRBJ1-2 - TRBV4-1 TGCGCCAGCAGCCAAGCAACAGCTCCTAACTATGGCTACACCTTC CASSQATAPNYGYTF